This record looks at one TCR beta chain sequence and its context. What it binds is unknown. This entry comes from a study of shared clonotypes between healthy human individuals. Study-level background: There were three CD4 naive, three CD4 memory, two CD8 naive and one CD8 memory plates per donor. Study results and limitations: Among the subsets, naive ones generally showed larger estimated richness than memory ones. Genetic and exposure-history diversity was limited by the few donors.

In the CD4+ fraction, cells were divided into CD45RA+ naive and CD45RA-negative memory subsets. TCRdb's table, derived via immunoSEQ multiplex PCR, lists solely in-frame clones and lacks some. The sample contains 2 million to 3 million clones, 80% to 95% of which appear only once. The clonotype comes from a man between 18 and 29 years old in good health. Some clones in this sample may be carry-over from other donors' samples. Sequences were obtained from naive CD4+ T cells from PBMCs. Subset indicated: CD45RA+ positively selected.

This chain's CDR3 is CASGPPTYEQYF. The DNA of the CDR3 is TGTGCCAGCGGGCCGCCTACCTACGAGCAGTACTTC. This chain uses TRBV6-4 with TRBJ2-7; D is uncertain. The CDR3 covers 12 residues. The germline V gene encodes CDR1 MRHNA and CDR2 SNTAGT. Trimming pared 8 bases from V and 2 bases from J, leaving 10 bases between.